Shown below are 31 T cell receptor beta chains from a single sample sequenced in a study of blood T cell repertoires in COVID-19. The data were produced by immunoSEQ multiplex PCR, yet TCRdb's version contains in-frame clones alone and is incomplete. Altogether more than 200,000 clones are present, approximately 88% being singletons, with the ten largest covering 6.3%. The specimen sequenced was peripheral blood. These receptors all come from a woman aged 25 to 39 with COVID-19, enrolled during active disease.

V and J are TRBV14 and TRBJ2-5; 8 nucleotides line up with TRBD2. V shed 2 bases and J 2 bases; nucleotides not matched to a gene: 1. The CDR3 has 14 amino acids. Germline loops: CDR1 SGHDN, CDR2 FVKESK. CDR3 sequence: CASSQLAGQETQYF. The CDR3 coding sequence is TGTGCCAGCAGCCAATTAGCGGGGCAAGAGACCCAGTACTTC. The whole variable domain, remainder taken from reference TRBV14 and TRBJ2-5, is EAGVTQFPSHSVIEKGQTVTLRCDPISGHDNLYWYRRVMGKEIKFLLHFVKESKQDESGMPNNRFLAERTGGTYSTLKVQPAELEDSGVYFCASSQLAGQETQYFGPGTRLLVL.

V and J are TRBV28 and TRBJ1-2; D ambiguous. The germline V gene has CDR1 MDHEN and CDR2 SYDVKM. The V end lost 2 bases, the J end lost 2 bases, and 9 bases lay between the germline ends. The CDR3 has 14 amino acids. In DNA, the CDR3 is TGTGCCAGCAGTTTAGGTAGAGTAAACTATGGCTACACCTTC. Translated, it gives CASSLGRVNYGYTF.

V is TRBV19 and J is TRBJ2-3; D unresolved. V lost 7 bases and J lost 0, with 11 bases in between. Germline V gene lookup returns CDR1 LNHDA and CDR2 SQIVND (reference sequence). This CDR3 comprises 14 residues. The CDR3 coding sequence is TGTGCCAGTACCATGGTGGCTAGCACAGATACGCAGTATTTT. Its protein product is CASTMVASTDTQYF.

The CDR3 spells CASSPVGHDRGTKNIQYF. The CDR3 nucleotides are TGTGCCAGCAGCCCCGTTGGCCACGACAGGGGCACCAAAAACATTCAGTACTTC. V is TRBV2 and J is TRBJ2-4; TRBD1 agrees at 8 bases. V trimming: 6 bases; J trimming: 2 bases; junction bases outside the gene matches: 15. The CDR3 length is 18 residues. The germline gives CDR1 SNHLY, CDR2 FYNNEI.

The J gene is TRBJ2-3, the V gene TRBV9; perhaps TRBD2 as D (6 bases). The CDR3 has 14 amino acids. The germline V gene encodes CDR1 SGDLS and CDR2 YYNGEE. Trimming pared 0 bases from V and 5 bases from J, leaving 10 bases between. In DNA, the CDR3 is TGTGCCAGCAGCGTAGACGCGGGAAGAGATACGCAGTATTTT. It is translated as CASSVDAGRDTQYF. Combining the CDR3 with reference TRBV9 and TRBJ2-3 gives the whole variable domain DSGVTQTPKHLITATGQRVTLRCSPRSGDLSVYWYQQSLDQGLQFLIQYYNGEERAKGNILERFSAQQFPDLHSELNLSSLELGDSALYFCASSVDAGRDTQYFGPGTRLTVL.

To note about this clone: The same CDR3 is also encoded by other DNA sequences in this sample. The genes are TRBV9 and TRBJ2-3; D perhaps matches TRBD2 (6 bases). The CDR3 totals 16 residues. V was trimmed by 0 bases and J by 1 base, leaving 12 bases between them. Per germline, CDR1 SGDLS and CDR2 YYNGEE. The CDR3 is CASSVVGAGRTDTQYF. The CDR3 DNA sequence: TGTGCCAGCAGCGTAGTAGGGGCGGGGCGCACAGATACGCAGTATTTT. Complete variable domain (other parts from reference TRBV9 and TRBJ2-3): DSGVTQTPKHLITATGQRVTLRCSPRSGDLSVYWYQQSLDQGLQFLIQYYNGEERAKGNILERFSAQQFPDLHSELNLSSLELGDSALYFCASSVVGAGRTDTQYFGPGTRLTVL.

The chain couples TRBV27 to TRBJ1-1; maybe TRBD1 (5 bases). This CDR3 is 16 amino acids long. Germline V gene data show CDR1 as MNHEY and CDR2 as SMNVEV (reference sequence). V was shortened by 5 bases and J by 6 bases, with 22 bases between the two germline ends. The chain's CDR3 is CASSQKGTGDFAEAFF. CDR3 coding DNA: TGTGCCAGCAGTCAAAAGGGTACAGGAGATTTTGCTGAAGCTTTCTTT.

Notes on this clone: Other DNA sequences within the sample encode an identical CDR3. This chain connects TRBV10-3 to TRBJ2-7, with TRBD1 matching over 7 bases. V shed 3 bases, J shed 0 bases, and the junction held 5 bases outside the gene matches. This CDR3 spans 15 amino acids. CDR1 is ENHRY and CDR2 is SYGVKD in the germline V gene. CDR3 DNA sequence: TGTGCCATCAGTGACCCCGGGACAGCCTCCTACGAGCAGTACTTC. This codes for CAISDPGTASYEQYF.

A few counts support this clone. CDR3 nucleotides: TGTGCCACCAACGGGGGGAACACTGAAGCTTTCTTT. It specifies CATNGGNTEAFF. The chain is built from TRBV2 and TRBJ1-1, with D possibly matching TRBD1 (5 bases). Germline CDR1 SNHLY, CDR2 FYNNEI. This CDR3 region has 12 residues. The V end lost 10 bases, the J end lost 1 base, and 10 bases lay between the germline ends.

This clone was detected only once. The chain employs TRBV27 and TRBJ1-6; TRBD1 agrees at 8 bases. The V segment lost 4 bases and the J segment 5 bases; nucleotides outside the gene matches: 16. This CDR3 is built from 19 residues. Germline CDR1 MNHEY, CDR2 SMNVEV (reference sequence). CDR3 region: CASSSYRQGRDRNNSPLHF. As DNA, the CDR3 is TGTGCCAGCAGTTCCTACCGACAGGGGAGGGATAGGAATAATTCACCCCTCCACTTT.

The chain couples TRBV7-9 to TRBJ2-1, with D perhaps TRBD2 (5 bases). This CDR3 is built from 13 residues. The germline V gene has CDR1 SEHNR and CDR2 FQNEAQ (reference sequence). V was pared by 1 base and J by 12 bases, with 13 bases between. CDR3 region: CASSLEGSDVQFF. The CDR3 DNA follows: TGTGCCAGCAGCTTAGAAGGGAGCGATGTGCAGTTCTTC. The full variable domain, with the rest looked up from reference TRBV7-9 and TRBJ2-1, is DTGVSQNPRHKITKRGQNVTFRCDPISEHNRLYWYRQTLGQGPEFLTYFQNEAQLEKSRLLSDRFSAERPKGSFSTLEIQRTEQGDSAMYLCASSLEGSDVQFFGPGTRLTVL.

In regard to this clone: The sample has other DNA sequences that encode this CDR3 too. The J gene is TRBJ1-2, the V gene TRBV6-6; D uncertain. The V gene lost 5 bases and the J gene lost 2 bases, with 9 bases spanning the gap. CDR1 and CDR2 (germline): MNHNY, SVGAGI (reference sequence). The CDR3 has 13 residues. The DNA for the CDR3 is TGTGCCAGCAGTCCGGGTCAGAACTATGGCTACACCTTC. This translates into CASSPGQNYGYTF.

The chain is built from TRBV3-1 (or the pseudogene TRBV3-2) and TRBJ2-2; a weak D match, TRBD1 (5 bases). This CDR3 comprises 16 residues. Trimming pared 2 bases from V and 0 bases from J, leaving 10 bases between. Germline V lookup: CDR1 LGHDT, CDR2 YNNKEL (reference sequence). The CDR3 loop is CASSQRTTANTGELFF. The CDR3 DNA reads TGTGCCAGCAGCCAAAGGACAACCGCGAACACCGGGGAGCTGTTTTTT.

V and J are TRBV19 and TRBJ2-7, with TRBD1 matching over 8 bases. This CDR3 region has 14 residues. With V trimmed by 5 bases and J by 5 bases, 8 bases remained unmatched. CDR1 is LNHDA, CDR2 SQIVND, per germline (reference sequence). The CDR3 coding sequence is TGTGCCAGTAGTCCAAACAGGGGGAGCCACGAGCAGTACTTC. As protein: CASSPNRGSHEQYF.

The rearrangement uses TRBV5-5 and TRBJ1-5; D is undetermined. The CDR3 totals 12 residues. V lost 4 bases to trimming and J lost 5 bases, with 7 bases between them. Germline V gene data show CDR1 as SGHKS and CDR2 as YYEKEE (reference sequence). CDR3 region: CASSPEYQPQHF. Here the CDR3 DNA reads TGTGCCAGCAGCCCGGAGTATCAGCCCCAGCATTTT.

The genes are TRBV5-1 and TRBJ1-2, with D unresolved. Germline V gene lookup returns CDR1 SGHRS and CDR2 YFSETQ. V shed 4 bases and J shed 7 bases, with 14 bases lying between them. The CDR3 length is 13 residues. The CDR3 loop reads CASSPDRRGGYTF. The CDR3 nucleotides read TGCGCCAGCAGCCCCGATCGTCGGGGTGGCTACACCTTC. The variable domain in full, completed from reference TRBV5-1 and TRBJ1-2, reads KAGVTQTPRYLIKTRGQQVTLSCSPISGHRSVSWYQQTPGQGLQFLFEYFSETQRNKGNFPGRFSGRQFSNSRSEMNVSTLELGDSALYLCASSPDRRGGYTFGSGTRLTVV.

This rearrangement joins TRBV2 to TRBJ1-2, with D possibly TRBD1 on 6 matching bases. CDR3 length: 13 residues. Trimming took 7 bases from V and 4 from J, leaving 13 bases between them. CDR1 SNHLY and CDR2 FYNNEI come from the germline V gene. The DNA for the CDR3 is TGTGCCAGCAATGGACAGCGCGTCTATGGCTACACCTTC. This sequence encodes CASNGQRVYGYTF. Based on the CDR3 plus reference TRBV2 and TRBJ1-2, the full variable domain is EPEVTQTPSHQVTQMGQEVILRCVPISNHLYFYWYRQILGQKVEFLVSFYNNEISEKSEIFDDQFSVERPDGSNFTLKIRSTKLEDSAMYFCASNGQRVYGYTFGSGTRLTVV.

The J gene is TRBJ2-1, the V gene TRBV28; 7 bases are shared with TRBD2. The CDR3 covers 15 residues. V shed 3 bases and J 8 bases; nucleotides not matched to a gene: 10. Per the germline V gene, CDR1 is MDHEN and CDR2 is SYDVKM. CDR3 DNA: TGTGCCAGCAGTTTTCCCAGTCGGGGGGTCGATGAGCAGTTCTTC. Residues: CASSFPSRGVDEQFF.

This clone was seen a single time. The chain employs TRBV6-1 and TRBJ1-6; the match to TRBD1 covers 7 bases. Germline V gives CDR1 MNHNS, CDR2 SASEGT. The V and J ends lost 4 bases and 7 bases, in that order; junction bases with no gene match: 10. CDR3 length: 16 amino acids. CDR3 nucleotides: TGTGCCAGCAGTGCTACAGGGGCTCCCCCAAATTCACCCCTCCACTTT. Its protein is CASSATGAPPNSPLHF.

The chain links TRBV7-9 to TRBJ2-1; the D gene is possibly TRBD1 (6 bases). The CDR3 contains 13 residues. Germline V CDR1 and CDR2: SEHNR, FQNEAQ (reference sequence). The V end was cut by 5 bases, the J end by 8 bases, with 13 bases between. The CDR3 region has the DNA TGTGCCAGCAGCAAACAGGGTGAGGATGAGCAGTTCTTC. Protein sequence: CASSKQGEDEQFF.

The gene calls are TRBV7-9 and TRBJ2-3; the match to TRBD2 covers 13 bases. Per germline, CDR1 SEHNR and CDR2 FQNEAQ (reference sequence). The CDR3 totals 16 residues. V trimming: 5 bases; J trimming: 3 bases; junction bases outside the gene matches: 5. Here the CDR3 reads CASSRGLAGRTDTQYF. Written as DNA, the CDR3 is TGTGCCAGCAGCCGGGGACTAGCGGGGAGGACAGATACGCAGTATTTT. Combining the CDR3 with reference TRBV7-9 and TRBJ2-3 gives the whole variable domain DTGVSQNPRHKITKRGQNVTFRCDPISEHNRLYWYRQTLGQGPEFLTYFQNEAQLEKSRLLSDRFSAERPKGSFSTLEIQRTEQGDSAMYLCASSRGLAGRTDTQYFGPGTRLTVL.

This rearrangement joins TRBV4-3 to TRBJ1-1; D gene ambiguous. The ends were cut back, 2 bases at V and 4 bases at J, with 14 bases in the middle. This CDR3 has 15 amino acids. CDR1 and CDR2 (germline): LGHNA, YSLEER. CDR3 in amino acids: CASSQQNQPGTEAFF. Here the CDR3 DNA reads TGCGCCAGCAGCCAACAAAACCAACCAGGCACTGAAGCTTTCTTT.

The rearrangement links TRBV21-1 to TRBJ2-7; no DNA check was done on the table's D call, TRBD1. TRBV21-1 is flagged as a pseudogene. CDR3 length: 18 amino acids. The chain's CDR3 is CASSRPRDRAVKSYEQYV. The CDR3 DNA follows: TGTGCCAGCAGCAGACCCCGGGACAGGGCAGTTAAATCCTACGAGCAGTACGTC.

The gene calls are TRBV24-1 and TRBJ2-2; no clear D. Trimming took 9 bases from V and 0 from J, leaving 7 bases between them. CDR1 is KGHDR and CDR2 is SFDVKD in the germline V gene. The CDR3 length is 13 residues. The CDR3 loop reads CATQFTNTGELFF. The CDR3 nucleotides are TGTGCCACCCAGTTTACGAACACCGGGGAGCTGTTTTTT.

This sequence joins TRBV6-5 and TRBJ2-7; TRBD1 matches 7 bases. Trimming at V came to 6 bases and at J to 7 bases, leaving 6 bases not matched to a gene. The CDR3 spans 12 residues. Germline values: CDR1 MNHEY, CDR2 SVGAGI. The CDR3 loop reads CASRGQTGEQYF. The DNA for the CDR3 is TGTGCCAGCAGGGGACAGACTGGAGAGCAGTACTTC.

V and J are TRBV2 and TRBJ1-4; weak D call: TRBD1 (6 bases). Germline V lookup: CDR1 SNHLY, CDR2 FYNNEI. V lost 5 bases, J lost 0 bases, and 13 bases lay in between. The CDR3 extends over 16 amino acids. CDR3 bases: TGTGCCAGCAGTCCATGGGACAACCCAACTAATGAAAAACTGTTTTTT. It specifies CASSPWDNPTNEKLFF.

The CDR3 DNA is TGCGCCAGCTTACGGACTAGCGGGATCCATGAGCAGTTCTTC. Protein sequence: CASLRTSGIHEQFF. V is TRBV10-1 and J is TRBJ2-1; 12 bases align to TRBD2. The CDR3 contains 14 residues. The germline V gene has CDR1 WNHNN and CDR2 SYGVQD (reference sequence). With 8 bases clipped from V and 8 bases from J, the junction kept 7 bases outside the gene matches.

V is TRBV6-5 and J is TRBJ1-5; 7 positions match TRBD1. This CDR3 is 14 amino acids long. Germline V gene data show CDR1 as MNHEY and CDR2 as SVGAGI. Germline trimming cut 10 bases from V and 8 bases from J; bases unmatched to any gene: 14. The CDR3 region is CATGLDRVVEPQHF. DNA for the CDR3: TGTGCCACCGGACTCGACAGGGTGGTAGAGCCCCAGCATTTT.

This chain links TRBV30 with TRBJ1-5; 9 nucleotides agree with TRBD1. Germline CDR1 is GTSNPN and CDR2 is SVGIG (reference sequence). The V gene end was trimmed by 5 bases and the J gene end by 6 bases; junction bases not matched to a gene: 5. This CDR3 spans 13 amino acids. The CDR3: CAWGQGMGQPQHF. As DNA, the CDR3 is TGTGCCTGGGGACAGGGGATGGGTCAGCCCCAGCATTTT.

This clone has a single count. In DNA, the CDR3 is TGTGCCACCAGCACAGGGGGAGCCTATGGCTACACCTTC. This encodes CATSTGGAYGYTF. The genes are TRBV24-1 and TRBJ1-2, with TRBD1 matching 8 bases. V lost 7 bases and J lost 4; bases outside the gene matches: 4. The CDR3 spans 13 residues. Germline loops: CDR1 KGHDR, CDR2 SFDVKD.

CDR3 coding DNA: TGCGCCAGCAGCTGGACAGGGGGCAATGAGCAGTTCTTC. It specifies CASSWTGGNEQFF. The J gene is TRBJ2-1, the V gene TRBV5-1; the match to TRBD1 covers 10 bases. Germline CDR1 and CDR2: SGHRS and YFSETQ. The CDR3 runs to 13 residues. The junction had 0 bases not matched to a gene; V was cut back by 3 bases and J by 6 bases.